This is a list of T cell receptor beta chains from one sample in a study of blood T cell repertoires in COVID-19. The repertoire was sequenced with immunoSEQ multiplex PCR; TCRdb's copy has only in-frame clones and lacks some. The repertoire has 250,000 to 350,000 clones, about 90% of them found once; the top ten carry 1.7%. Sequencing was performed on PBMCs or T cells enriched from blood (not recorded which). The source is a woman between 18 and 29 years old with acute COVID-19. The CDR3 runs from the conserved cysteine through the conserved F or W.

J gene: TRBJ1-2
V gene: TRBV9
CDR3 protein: CASSIGQGYGYTF

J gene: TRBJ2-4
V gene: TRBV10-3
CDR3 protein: CAISEFLADENIQYF

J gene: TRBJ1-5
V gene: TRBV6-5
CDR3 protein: CASSWGQGRNQPQHF

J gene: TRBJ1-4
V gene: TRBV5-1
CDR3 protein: CASSPGTGVTNEKLFF

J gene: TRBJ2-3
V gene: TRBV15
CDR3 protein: CATSPSGQLTTQYF

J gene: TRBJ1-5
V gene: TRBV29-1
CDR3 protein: CSVLLRWDSTNQPQHF

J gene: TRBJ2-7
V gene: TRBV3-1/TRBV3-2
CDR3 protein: CASSQDRGLAGGSYEQYF

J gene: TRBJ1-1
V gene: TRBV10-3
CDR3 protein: CAISPGGNTEAFF

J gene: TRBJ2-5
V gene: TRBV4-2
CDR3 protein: CASSQGRITSGRSPETQYF

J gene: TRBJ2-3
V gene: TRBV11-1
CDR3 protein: CASSRTSGIRDTQYF

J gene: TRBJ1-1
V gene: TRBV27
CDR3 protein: CASSLYPRETEAFF

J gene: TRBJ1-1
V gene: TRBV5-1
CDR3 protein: CASSLSAGGRNTEAFF

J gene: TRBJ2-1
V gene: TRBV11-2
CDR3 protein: CASSNLGQGSHQQFF

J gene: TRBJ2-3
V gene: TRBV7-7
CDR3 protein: CASSFGRRGADTQYF

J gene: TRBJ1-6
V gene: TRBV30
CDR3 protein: CAWSRTGQVFNSPLHF

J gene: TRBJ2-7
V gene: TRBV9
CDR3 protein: CASSVQADISYEQYF